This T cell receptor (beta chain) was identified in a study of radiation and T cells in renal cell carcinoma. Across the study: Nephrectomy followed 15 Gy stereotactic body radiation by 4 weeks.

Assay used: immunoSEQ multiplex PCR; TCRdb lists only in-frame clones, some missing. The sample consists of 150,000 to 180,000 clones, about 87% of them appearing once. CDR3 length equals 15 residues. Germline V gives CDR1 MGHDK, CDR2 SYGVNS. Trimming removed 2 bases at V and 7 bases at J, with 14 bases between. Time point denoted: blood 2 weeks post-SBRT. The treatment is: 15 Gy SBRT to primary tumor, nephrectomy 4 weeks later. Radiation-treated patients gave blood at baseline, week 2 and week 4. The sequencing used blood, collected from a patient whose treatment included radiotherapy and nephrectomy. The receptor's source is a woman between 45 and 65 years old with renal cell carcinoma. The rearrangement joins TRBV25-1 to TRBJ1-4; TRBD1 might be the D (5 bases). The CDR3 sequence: CASSERGRLGEKLFF. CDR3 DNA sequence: TGTGCCAGCAGTGAAAGGGGCAGGCTGGGTGAAAAACTGTTTTTT.